This T cell receptor (beta chain) was documented in a study of technical replicates of blood from four donors. The repertoire was sequenced with immunoSEQ multiplex PCR; TCRdb's copy has only in-frame clones and lacks some. The data contain 11,000 to 15,000 clones, more than 70% of them seen just once; the ten biggest clones take up roughly 11%. The germline V gene has CDR1 SGDLS and CDR2 YYNGEE. There are 15 residues in the CDR3. Trimming removed 2 bases from V and 9 bases from J; junction bases left unmatched: 9. The sequencing sample was made of PBMCs. The gene calls are TRBV9 and TRBJ2-1; 9 bases match TRBD2. The receptor's source is a human donor in good health. In DNA form, the CDR3 reads TGTGCCAGCAGCGTGGTAGCGGGAGAGGTCGGTGAGCAGTTCTTC. Encoded protein: CASSVVAGEVGEQFF. Full variable domain (remainder filled in from reference TRBV9 and TRBJ2-1): DSGVTQTPKHLITATGQRVTLRCSPRSGDLSVYWYQQSLDQGLQFLIQYYNGEERAKGNILERFSAQQFPDLHSELNLSSLELGDSALYFCASSVVAGEVGEQFFGPGTRLTVL.